This TCR beta chain comes out of a study of blood T cells in healthy people across ages. The length of the CDR3 is 19 residues. Germline-derived CDR1 and CDR2 are SGHRS and YFSETQ. There were healthy Caucasian individuals from Russia, aged roughly 6 to 90, serving as donors. The study, taken as a whole, reports: Conclusively comparing naive with antigen-experienced cells was impossible with unsorted PBMCs.

Turning to this clonotype: Its antigen is currently unknown. At one of its ends the junction is not consistent with the germline gene, which may arise from a read error.

A second PCR of 7 to 11 cycles used a sample-barcoded 5' primer and a J-beta primer mix. TCRdb redid the calling of the 5' RACE reads with MiXCR, one entry per CDR3 protein. Among about 730,000 distinct CDR3 sequences listed, about 42% were seen once. Sequenced: blood. This chain uses TRBV5-1 with TRBJ2-3; 15 bases match TRBD2. The source is a woman between 55 and 75 years old in good health. The CDR3, as DNA: TGCGCCGGCAGCGCCGGACTAGCGGGGGGGACTGCATACACAGATACGCAGTATTTT. Its translation: CAGSAGLAGGTAYTDTQYF.